Listed below are T cell receptor beta chains from one sample, sequenced in a study of cytomegalovirus exposure and HLA in healthy donors. The data were produced by immunoSEQ multiplex PCR, yet TCRdb's version contains in-frame clones alone and is incomplete. The data contain 95,000 to 150,000 clones, 55% to 75% of them singletons. The specimen was PBMCs. The receptors were sampled from a woman between 40 and 50 years old in good health and CMV-seropositive. Each CDR3 is given with its conserved first and last residue. D genes are given only for firm matches. Size tells how often a clone was seen (once, few, many) or the class of an expanded clone, and some rows leave it out.

size | D | J | V | CDR3 | DNA
NA | TRBD1 | TRBJ1-4 | TRBV4-3 | CASSQDSTGEGEKLFF | TGCGCCAGCAGCCAAGACTCGACAGGGGAGGGTGAAAAACTGTTTTTT
NA | TRBD1 | TRBJ1-1 | TRBV10-3 | CAISDGGQGIVEAFF | TGTGCCATCAGTGATGGGGGACAGGGGATAGTTGAAGCTTTCTTT
NA | NA | TRBJ1-2 | TRBV27 | CASRGTGNYGYTF | TGTGCCAGCAGGGGCACAGGGAACTATGGCTACACCTTC
NA | NA | TRBJ1-2 | TRBV6-5 | CASSYHQRAESYGYTF | TGTGCCAGCAGTTACCACCAGAGGGCGGAATCCTATGGCTACACCTTC
NA | NA | TRBJ1-1 | TRBV12-5 | CASGLGVEGEPEAFF | TGTGCTAGTGGTTTGGGTGTCGAGGGAGAGCCTGAAGCTTTCTTT
NA | NA | TRBJ2-4 | TRBV6-6 | CASSYSRGGGDIQYF | TGTGCCAGCAGTTACTCGAGGGGGGGCGGGGACATTCAGTACTTC
NA | TRBD1 | TRBJ1-6 | TRBV7-6 | CASSLGTGQGYSPLHF | TGTGCCAGCAGCTTAGGCACGGGACAGGGTTATTCACCCCTCCACTTT
NA | TRBD1 | TRBJ1-4 | TRBV4-1 | CASSRTTGGINEKLFF | TGCGCCAGCAGTCGAACGACAGGGGGGATCAATGAAAAACTGTTTTTT
many | NA | TRBJ2-3 | TRBV4-3 | CASSQDWGRENTDTQYF | TGCGCCAGCAGCCAAGATTGGGGCAGAGAAAACACAGATACGCAGTATTTT
NA | NA | TRBJ1-2 | TRBV9 | CASSVANGANYGYTF | TGTGCCAGCAGCGTAGCTAACGGAGCTAACTATGGCTACACCTTC
NA | TRBD1 | TRBJ1-4 | TRBV18 | CASSLNRGFGEKLFF | TGTGCCAGCTCACTAAACAGGGGCTTTGGTGAAAAACTGTTTTTT
NA | TRBD2 | TRBJ2-7 | TRBV6-1 | CASGFRAQGGYEQYF | TGTGCCAGCGGATTCCGGGCCCAGGGAGGGTACGAGCAGTACTTC
NA | TRBD1 | TRBJ1-2 | TRBV9 | CASSGGTGYGYTF | TGTGCCAGCAGCGGCGGGACAGGGTATGGCTACACCTTC
NA | NA | TRBJ2-5 | TRBV5-1 | CASSLGTRGGPQETQYF | TGCGCCAGCAGCTTGGGGACTAGAGGGGGACCCCAAGAGACCCAGTACTTC
NA | TRBD1 | TRBJ1-4 | TRBV5-1 | CASSRSGQGGEKLFF | TGCGCCAGCAGCAGATCGGGACAGGGGGGCGAAAAACTGTTTTTT
NA | NA | TRBJ2-7 | TRBV5-1 | CASSLVRTQDEQYF | TGCGCCAGCAGCTTGGTCAGGACTCAGGACGAGCAGTACTTC
few | NA | TRBJ1-1 | TRBV10-3 | CAISGDSNTEAFF | TGTGCCATCAGTGGCGACAGTAACACTGAAGCTTTCTTT
few | TRBD2 | TRBJ2-2 | TRBV4-3 | CASSQHLAGGVDTGELFF | TGCGCCAGCAGCCAACATCTAGCGGGGGGGGTCGACACCGGGGAGCTGTTTTTT
NA | TRBD2 | TRBJ2-1 | TRBV5-4 | CASSSTSGANNEQFF | TGTGCCAGCAGCTCGACTAGCGGGGCCAACAATGAGCAGTTCTTC
NA | TRBD1 | TRBJ1-2 | TRBV6-5 | CASMVHADRGLGYTF | TGTGCCAGCATGGTTCACGCCGACAGGGGGCTTGGCTACACCTTC
few | NA | TRBJ2-3 | TRBV9 | CASSVVGTSTDTQYF | TGTGCCAGCAGCGTAGTAGGGACTAGCACAGATACGCAGTATTTT
NA | TRBD2 | TRBJ2-5 | TRBV10-3 | CAISEQGLVAQYF | TGTGCCATCAGTGAGCAGGGACTAGTGGCCCAGTACTTC
NA | NA | TRBJ1-3 | TRBV2 | CASSETRQAYSGNTIYF | TGTGCCAGCAGTGAAACCCGACAGGCGTACTCTGGAAACACCATATATTTT
NA | NA | TRBJ1-3 | TRBV11-2 | CASSSDWSSGNTIYF | TGTGCCAGCAGCTCCGACTGGAGCTCTGGAAACACCATATATTTT
NA | NA | TRBJ1-1 | TRBV5-1 | CASSLSNTEAFF | TGCGCCAGCAGTCTGAGCAACACTGAAGCTTTCTTT
once | TRBD2 | TRBJ2-5 | TRBV7-2 | CASSESGGAGETQYF | TGTGCCAGCAGCGAGAGCGGGGGGGCCGGAGAGACCCAGTACTTC
NA | TRBD1 | TRBJ2-7 | TRBV5-1 | CASSSNRGPTEQYF | TGCGCCAGCAGCTCAAACAGGGGCCCCACGGAGCAGTACTTC
NA | NA | TRBJ1-1 | TRBV9 | CASSWGPGSTEAFF | TGTGCCAGCAGCTGGGGCCCCGGGAGCACTGAAGCTTTCTTT
NA | NA | TRBJ2-5 | TRBV13 | CASSLGVAGQETQYF | TGTGCCAGCAGCTTAGGAGTGGCGGGGCAAGAGACCCAGTACTTC
NA | TRBD1 | TRBJ2-3 | TRBV29-1 | CSVTGQLDTQYF | TGCAGCGTTACGGGACAGCTAGATACGCAGTATTTT
NA | NA | TRBJ1-2 | TRBV4-3 | CASSAERGFHYGYTF | TGCGCCAGCAGCGCAGAAAGAGGTTTTCACTATGGCTACACCTTC
NA | NA | TRBJ2-3 | TRBV4-3 | CASSRDLQELTDTQYF | TGCGCCAGCAGCCGAGATTTACAGGAGCTTACAGATACGCAGTATTTT
NA | NA | TRBJ2-7 | TRBV7-9 | CASSPRSGTTYEQYF | TGTGCCAGCAGTCCAAGGAGCGGGACAACCTACGAGCAGTACTTC
NA | NA | TRBJ1-5 | TRBV4-3 | CASSQVEDQPQHF | TGCGCCAGCAGCCAAGTTGAGGATCAGCCCCAGCATTTT
NA | TRBD1 | TRBJ1-4 | TRBV25-1 | CASRTDREGKLFF | TGTGCCAGCAGGACAGACAGGGAAGGAAAACTGTTTTTT
NA | TRBD1 | TRBJ1-5 | TRBV5-1 | CASSPGQPKDQPQHF | TGCGCCAGCAGCCCGGGACAGCCCAAGGATCAGCCCCAGCATTTT
NA | TRBD2 | TRBJ2-7 | TRBV2 | CASSDGGVYEQYF | TGTGCCAGCAGTGACGGGGGGGTCTACGAGCAGTACTTC
NA | NA | TRBJ2-7 | TRBV19 | CASRSQGGYEQYF | TGTGCCAGTAGATCTCAGGGGGGTTACGAGCAGTACTTC
few | NA | TRBJ2-7 | TRBV2 | CASRTDSSYEQYF | TGTGCCAGCAGGACTGATAGCTCCTACGAGCAGTACTTC
NA | NA | TRBJ1-2 | TRBV6-5 | CASSYSGQGNYGYTF | TGTGCCAGCAGTTACTCGGGGCAGGGTAACTATGGCTACACCTTC
NA | TRBD1 | TRBJ2-1 | TRBV2 | CASKSGRDRQFF | TGTGCCAGCAAGTCCGGACGGGACAGGCAGTTCTTC
few | TRBD1 | TRBJ2-7 | TRBV7-9 | CASSSQGVEQYF | TGTGCCAGCAGCTCACAGGGGGTCGAGCAGTACTTC
NA | TRBD2 | TRBJ2-7 | TRBV11-3 | CASSLLSGGAYEQYF | TGTGCCAGCAGCCTTCTTAGCGGGGGGGCCTACGAGCAGTACTTC
NA | NA | TRBJ1-1 | TRBV4-1 | CASSQVDLAEAFF | TGCGCCAGCAGCCAAGTGGACTTGGCTGAAGCTTTCTTT
once | TRBD1 | TRBJ1-2 | TRBV19 | CASSSRDRGGYGYTF | TGTGCCAGTAGTTCCCGGGACAGGGGAGGGTATGGCTACACCTTC
NA | NA | TRBJ1-1 | TRBV7-2 | CASSFEPTNTEAFF | TGTGCCAGCAGCTTTGAGCCAACGAACACTGAAGCTTTCTTT
few | TRBD2 | TRBJ2-7 | TRBV6-5 | CASRLAGGGSYEQYF | TGTGCCAGCAGGCTAGCGGGGGGTGGGTCCTACGAGCAGTACTTC
once | NA | TRBJ1-2 | TRBV7-9 | CASSSELSRSGYTF | TGTGCCAGCAGCTCTGAACTGAGCCGAAGTGGCTACACCTTC
NA | TRBD1 | TRBJ1-1 | TRBV6-5 | CASSRSGTGSSAFF | TGTGCCAGCAGTCGATCCGGGACAGGGTCCTCGGCTTTCTTT
NA | NA | TRBJ1-5 | TRBV29-1 | CSVEYGDNQPQHF | TGCAGCGTTGAATACGGGGACAATCAGCCCCAGCATTTT
once | NA | TRBJ2-1 | TRBV7-2 | CASSLGRTENEQFF | TGTGCCAGCAGCTTAGGCCGGACAGAGAATGAGCAGTTCTTC
NA | TRBD1 | TRBJ2-7 | TRBV12-5 | CASGRGGQLYEQYF | TGTGCTAGTGGTCGAGGGGGACAGTTGTACGAGCAGTACTTC
NA | NA | TRBJ2-7 | TRBV10-3 | CAISESTGPSYEQYF | TGTGCCATCAGTGAGTCGACAGGACCCTCCTACGAGCAGTACTTC
few | NA | TRBJ2-7 | TRBV7-2 | CASSLYRSASGEQYF | TGTGCCAGCAGCTTATATCGGTCGGCCTCGGGAGAGCAGTACTTC